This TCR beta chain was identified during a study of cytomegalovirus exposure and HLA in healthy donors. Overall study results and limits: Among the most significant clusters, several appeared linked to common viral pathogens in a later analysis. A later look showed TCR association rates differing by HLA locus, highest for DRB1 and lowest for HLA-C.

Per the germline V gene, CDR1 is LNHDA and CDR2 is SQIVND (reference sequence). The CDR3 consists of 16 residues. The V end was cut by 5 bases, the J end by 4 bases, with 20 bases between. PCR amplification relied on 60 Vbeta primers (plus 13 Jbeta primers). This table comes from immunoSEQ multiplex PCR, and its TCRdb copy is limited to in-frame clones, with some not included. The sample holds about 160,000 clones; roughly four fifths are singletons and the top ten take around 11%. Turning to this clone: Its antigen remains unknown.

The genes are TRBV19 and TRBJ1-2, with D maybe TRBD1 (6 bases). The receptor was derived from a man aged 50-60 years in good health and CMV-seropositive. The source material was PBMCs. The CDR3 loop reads CASSLLGEGGSYGYTF. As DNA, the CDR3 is TGTGCCAGTAGTTTACTCGGAGAAGGGGGAAGCTATGGCTACACCTTC.